This is a list of T cell receptor beta chains from one sample in a study of T cells in Graves' hyperthyroidism and ophthalmopathy. MiXCR, applied by TCRdb to the multiplex PCR reads, yields one record per CDR3 protein. The table records 200,000 to 300,000 distinct CDR3 sequences, about 25% of them present only once. The sequencing input was blood. These receptors all stem from a woman between 40 and 55 years old with Graves' ophthalmopathy. The CDR3 runs from the conserved cysteine through the conserved F or W. D genes are given only for firm matches. Clone size is stated in some rows and not others, as once, few, many or a class when expanded.

j_call: TRBJ2-7
cdr3_length: 13
clone_size: NA
v_call: TRBV6-1
d_call: NA
cdr3_nt: TGTGCCAGCAGTGCGGGACCAGTCTACGAGCAGTACTTC
cdr3_aa: CASSAGPVYEQYF

j_call: TRBJ1-1
cdr3_length: 13
clone_size: once
v_call: TRBV29-1
d_call: NA
cdr3_nt: TGCAGCGGGACGGATAGGGTTGAGACTGAAGCTTTCTTT
cdr3_aa: CSGTDRVETEAFF

j_call: TRBJ2-2
cdr3_length: 17
clone_size: NA
v_call: TRBV6-1
d_call: TRBD2
cdr3_nt: TGTGCCAGCAGCTCAAGACTAGCGGGAGTGGTCACCGGGGAGCTGTTTTTT
cdr3_aa: CASSSRLAGVVTGELFF

j_call: TRBJ1-1
cdr3_length: 12
clone_size: many
v_call: TRBV30
d_call: NA
cdr3_nt: TGTGCCTGGAGCGGACCTTACACTGAAGCTTTCTTT
cdr3_aa: CAWSGPYTEAFF

j_call: TRBJ2-3
cdr3_length: 13
clone_size: few
v_call: TRBV7-3
d_call: NA
cdr3_nt: TGTGCCAGCAGCTTAATTGGCGCAGATACGCAGTATTTT
cdr3_aa: CASSLIGADTQYF

j_call: TRBJ2-7
cdr3_length: 11
clone_size: many
v_call: TRBV10-3
d_call: NA
cdr3_nt: TGTGCCATCAGGCAGGGTTTGGAGCAGTACTTC
cdr3_aa: CAIRQGLEQYF

j_call: TRBJ1-1
cdr3_length: 13
clone_size: once
v_call: TRBV6-1
d_call: NA
cdr3_nt: TGTGCCAGCAGTCGACAGATTAACACTGAAGCTTTCTTT
cdr3_aa: CASSRQINTEAFF

j_call: TRBJ2-3
cdr3_length: 12
clone_size: many
v_call: TRBV6-2/TRBV6-3
d_call: NA
cdr3_nt: TGTGCCAGCAGTGCGAATCCTGGGACGCAGTATTTT
cdr3_aa: CASSANPGTQYF

j_call: TRBJ1-2
cdr3_length: 15
clone_size: many
v_call: TRBV19
d_call: NA
cdr3_nt: TGTGCCAGTAGTATAGCCAGGACAACTAACTATGGCTACACCTTC
cdr3_aa: CASSIARTTNYGYTF

j_call: TRBJ1-5
cdr3_length: 17
clone_size: many
v_call: TRBV5-1
d_call: NA
cdr3_nt: TGCGCCAGCAGTCCCGGGCACCTATCGAGGATCGATCAGCCCCAGCATTTT
cdr3_aa: CASSPGHLSRIDQPQHF